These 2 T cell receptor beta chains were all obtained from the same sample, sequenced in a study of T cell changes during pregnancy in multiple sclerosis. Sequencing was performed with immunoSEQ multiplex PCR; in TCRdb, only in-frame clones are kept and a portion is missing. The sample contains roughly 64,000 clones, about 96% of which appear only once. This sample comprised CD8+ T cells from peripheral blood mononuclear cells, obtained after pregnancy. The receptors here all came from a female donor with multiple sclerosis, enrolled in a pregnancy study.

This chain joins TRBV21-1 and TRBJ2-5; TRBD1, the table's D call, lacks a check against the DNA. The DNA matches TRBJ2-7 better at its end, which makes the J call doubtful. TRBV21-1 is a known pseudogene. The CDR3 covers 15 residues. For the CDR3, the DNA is TGTGCCAGCAGCACACAGGGTCCCCCTCCCCACGAGCAGTACTTC. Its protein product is CASSTQGPPPHEQYF.

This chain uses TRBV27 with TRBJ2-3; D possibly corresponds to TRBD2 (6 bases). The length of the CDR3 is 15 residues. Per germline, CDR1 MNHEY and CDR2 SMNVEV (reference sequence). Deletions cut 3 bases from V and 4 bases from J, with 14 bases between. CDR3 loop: CASSFGTFPPDTQYF. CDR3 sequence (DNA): TGTGCCAGCAGTTTCGGGACTTTTCCCCCAGATACGCAGTATTTT.